In this sample, the clone carrying this T cell receptor beta chain turned up many times. Its antigen is currently unknown. After constant-region reverse-primer amplification, full-length variable regions underwent semi-nested PCR with Nested Universal Primer A. MiXCR was run by TCRdb on the 5' RACE reads, yielding one entry per CDR3 protein. Found here are approximately 37,000 distinct CDR3 sequences, approximately 20% of them singletons; the top ten hold under 3.5%. Germline lookup yields CDR1 MNHNS and CDR2 SASEGT. V gave up 4 bases and J gave up 5 bases, with 13 bases separating them. This CDR3 has 14 amino acids. Purified naive CD4+ T cells were depleted of CD25+ Tregs. Study results and limitations: The TCR gene usage of tumor memory CD4+ T cells clustered together with blood and lymph node memory CD4+ cells and with lymph node naive CD4+ cells. Tumor Tregs overlapped most with tumor, then blood, naive CD4+ cells.

V is TRBV6-1 and J is TRBJ2-3, with a weak D call TRBD1 (6 bases). The sample was naive CD4+ T cells sorted from a lymph node. The subset was: naive CD4+ T cells, CD4+CD45RA+CD25-. This clonotype originated in a female donor with breast cancer. CDR3 bases: TGTGCCAGCAGTGGGGGCAGGGGTGTAGATACGCAGTATTTT. It translates to CASSGGRGVDTQYF.